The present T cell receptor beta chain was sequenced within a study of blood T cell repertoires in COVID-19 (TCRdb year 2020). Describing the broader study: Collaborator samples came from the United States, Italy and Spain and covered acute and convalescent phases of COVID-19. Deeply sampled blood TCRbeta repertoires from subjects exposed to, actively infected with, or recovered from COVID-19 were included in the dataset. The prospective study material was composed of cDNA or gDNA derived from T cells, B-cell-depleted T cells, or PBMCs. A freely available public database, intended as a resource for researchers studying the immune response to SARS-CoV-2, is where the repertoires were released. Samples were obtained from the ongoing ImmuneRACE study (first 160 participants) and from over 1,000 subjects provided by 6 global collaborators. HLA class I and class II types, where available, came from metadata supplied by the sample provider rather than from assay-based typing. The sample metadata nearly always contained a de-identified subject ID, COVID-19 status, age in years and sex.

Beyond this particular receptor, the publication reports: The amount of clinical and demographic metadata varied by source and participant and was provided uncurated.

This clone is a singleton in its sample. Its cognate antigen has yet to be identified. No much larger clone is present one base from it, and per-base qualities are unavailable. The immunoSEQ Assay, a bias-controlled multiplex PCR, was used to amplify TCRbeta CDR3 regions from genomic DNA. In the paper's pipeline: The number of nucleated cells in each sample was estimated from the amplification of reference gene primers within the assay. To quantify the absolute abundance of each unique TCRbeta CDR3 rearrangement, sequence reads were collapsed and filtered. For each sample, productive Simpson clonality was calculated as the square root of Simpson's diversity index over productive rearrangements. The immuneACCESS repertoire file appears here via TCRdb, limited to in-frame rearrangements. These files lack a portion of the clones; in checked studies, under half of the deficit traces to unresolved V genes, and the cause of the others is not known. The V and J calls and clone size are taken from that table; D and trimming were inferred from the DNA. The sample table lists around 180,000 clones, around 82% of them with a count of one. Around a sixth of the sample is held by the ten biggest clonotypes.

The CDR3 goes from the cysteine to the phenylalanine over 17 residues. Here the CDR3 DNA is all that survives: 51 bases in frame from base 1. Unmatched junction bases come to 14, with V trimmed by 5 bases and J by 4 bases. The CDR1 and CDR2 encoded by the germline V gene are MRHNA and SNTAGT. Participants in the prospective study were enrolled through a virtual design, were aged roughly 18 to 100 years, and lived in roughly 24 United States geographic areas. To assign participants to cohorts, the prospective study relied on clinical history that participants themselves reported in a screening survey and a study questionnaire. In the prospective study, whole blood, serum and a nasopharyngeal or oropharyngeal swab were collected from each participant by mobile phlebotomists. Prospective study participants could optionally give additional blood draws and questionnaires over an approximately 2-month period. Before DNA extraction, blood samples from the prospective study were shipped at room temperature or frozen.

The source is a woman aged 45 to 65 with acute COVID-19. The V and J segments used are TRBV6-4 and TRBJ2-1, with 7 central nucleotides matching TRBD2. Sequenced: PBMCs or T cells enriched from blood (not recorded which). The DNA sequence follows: TGTGCCAGCAGTCAAGATTCAGAGCGGGGAACTTACAATGAGCAGTTCTTC. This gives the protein CASSQDSERGTYNEQFF.